The T cell receptor beta chain described here comes from a study of shared clonotypes between healthy human individuals. Findings and caveats of the study: Few donors restricted represented genetic and exposure-history diversity. Among donors, sharing of clonotypes was expected to be affected by sequencing depth.

Every contributor of samples was a Caucasian grown-up residing in Nashville, Tennessee. This clone was observed once. The target antigen is unknown. V was pared by 2 bases and J by 9 bases, with 9 bases between. CDR1 SGHAT and CDR2 FQNNGV come from the germline V gene. This CDR3 spans 12 amino acids. Measured with immunoSEQ multiplex PCR; TCRdb has only the in-frame clones, and not every one. The sample lists around 2.3 million clones; around 95% were seen once. V gene TRBV11-2 combines with J gene TRBJ2-3; D not certain. The sample was naive CD4+ T cells sorted from blood. This sample's subset: CD45RA+ positively selected. The receptor was derived from a man younger than 30 in good health. CDR3 sequence reads: CASSLLGITQYF. As DNA, the CDR3 is TGTGCCAGCAGCTTATTAGGTATAACGCAGTATTTT.